This TCR beta chain was obtained from a study of spatial heterogeneity in lung cancer. Study in general: For the average unique TCR and UMI combination, more than eight occurrences appeared in raw reads.

Time point of the sample: sample taken at primary tumor resection. The study sequenced unsorted whole RNA from tumor, nontumor lung or frozen PBMC. This clonotype came up many times. Since the library was made to target alpha chains, this beta chain is a stray read and its abundance is not meaningful. The CDR3 is made up of 13 amino acids. The V gene lost 5 bases and the J gene lost 6 bases, with 11 bases spanning the gap. Per the germline V gene, CDR1 is SGHVS and CDR2 is FNYEAQ. TCRdb re-called the 5' RACE reads with MiXCR, one entry per CDR3 protein. The sample includes approximately 13,000 distinct CDR3 sequences, around 5% of them seen just once.

The material was lung tumor tissue, obtained at surgery. This clonotype was obtained from a human donor with early-stage non-small cell lung cancer. The chain is built from TRBV7-6 and TRBJ2-4, with a weak D call TRBD1 (6 bases). CDR3 nucleotides: TGTGCCAGCAGCCTGTTGGGGGCAAACATTCAGTACTTC. Its protein product is CASSLLGANIQYF.